This is a list of T cell receptor beta chains from one sample in a study of blood T cell repertoires in COVID-19. Method: immunoSEQ multiplex PCR; TCRdb's copy keeps in-frame clones and lacks some. The sample contains fewer than 350,000 clones, 80% to 90% of which appear only once. Sequencing was carried out using PBMCs or T cells enriched from blood (not recorded which). Source of these receptors: a man aged 25-40 years who had recovered from COVID-19. CDR3s include the opening cysteine and the closing phenylalanine or tryptophan. A D gene is named only where the DNA matches it firmly. Not all rows give a size; the values are once, few, many and, for expanded clones, a class.

j_gene: TRBJ2-1; abundance: .; v_gene: TRBV11-3; d_gene: TRBD2; CDR3aa: CASSLGSGGDNEQFF; CDR3nt: TGTGCCAGCAGCCTGGGGAGCGGGGGGGACAATGAGCAGTTCTTC
j_gene: TRBJ1-2; abundance: once; v_gene: TRBV27; d_gene: TRBD1; CDR3aa: CASSQDRVYGYTF; CDR3nt: TGTGCCAGCAGTCAGGACAGGGTCTATGGCTACACCTTC
j_gene: TRBJ1-2; abundance: .; v_gene: TRBV30; d_gene: TRBD1; CDR3aa: CACSQGKANYGYTF; CDR3nt: TGTGCCTGCTCACAGGGGAAAGCTAACTATGGCTACACCTTC
j_gene: TRBJ2-3; abundance: few; v_gene: TRBV9; d_gene: TRBD2; CDR3aa: CASSVGTSGGIDTQYF; CDR3nt: TGTGCCAGCAGCGTAGGGACTAGCGGGGGGATAGATACGCAGTATTTT
j_gene: TRBJ2-6; abundance: .; v_gene: TRBV18; d_gene: TRBD1; CDR3aa: CASSPPRTGVSGANVLTF; CDR3nt: TGTGCCAGCTCACCACCCCGGACAGGGGTCTCTGGGGCCAACGTCCTGACTTTC
j_gene: TRBJ2-6; abundance: .; v_gene: TRBV5-4; d_gene: .; CDR3aa: CASSLVPVGANVLTF; CDR3nt: TGTGCCAGCAGCTTGGTGCCAGTTGGGGCCAACGTCCTGACTTTC
j_gene: TRBJ1-1; abundance: .; v_gene: TRBV7-6; d_gene: TRBD1; CDR3aa: CASSLGRDREAFF; CDR3nt: TGTGCCAGCAGCTTAGGTCGGGACAGGGAAGCTTTCTTT
j_gene: TRBJ1-1; abundance: .; v_gene: TRBV12-3/TRBV12-4; d_gene: .; CDR3aa: CASSLRGATEAFF; CDR3nt: TGTGCCAGCAGCCTCCGGGGGGCAACTGAAGCTTTCTTT
j_gene: TRBJ2-5; abundance: .; v_gene: TRBV6-1; d_gene: .; CDR3aa: CASSEAVTGTQYF; CDR3nt: TGTGCCAGCAGTGAAGCGGTGACAGGGACCCAGTACTTC
j_gene: TRBJ1-2; abundance: .; v_gene: TRBV12-3/TRBV12-4; d_gene: .; CDR3aa: CASTLGVNYGYTF; CDR3nt: TGTGCCAGCACCCTAGGGGTTAACTATGGCTACACCTTC
j_gene: TRBJ2-1; abundance: .; v_gene: TRBV9; d_gene: TRBD1; CDR3aa: CASSGDRGGNSNVGQFF; CDR3nt: TGTGCCAGCAGCGGGGACAGGGGAGGAAATTCCAATGTTGGGCAGTTCTTC
j_gene: TRBJ1-1; abundance: .; v_gene: TRBV4-3; d_gene: .; CDR3aa: CASSQVRDLNTEAFF; CDR3nt: TGCGCCAGCAGCCAAGTTCGGGATTTAAACACTGAAGCTTTCTTT
j_gene: TRBJ2-2; abundance: .; v_gene: TRBV5-4; d_gene: TRBD1; CDR3aa: CASRRQTGENTGELFF; CDR3nt: TGTGCCAGCAGGCGTCAGACAGGGGAGAACACCGGGGAGCTGTTTTTT
j_gene: TRBJ2-3; abundance: .; v_gene: TRBV19; d_gene: TRBD2; CDR3aa: CASSFRTSGGEDTQYF; CDR3nt: TGTGCCAGTAGTTTCCGGACTAGCGGGGGGGAAGATACGCAGTATTTT
j_gene: TRBJ1-1; abundance: once; v_gene: TRBV3-1/TRBV3-2; d_gene: .; CDR3aa: CASSQVARVGAGAFF; CDR3nt: TGTGCCAGCAGCCAAGTGGCCAGAGTGGGGGCGGGAGCTTTCTTT
j_gene: TRBJ1-4; abundance: .; v_gene: TRBV6-5; d_gene: TRBD1; CDR3aa: CASRRTGSTNEKLFF; CDR3nt: TGTGCCAGCAGGCGGACAGGGAGCACTAATGAAAAACTGTTTTTT
j_gene: TRBJ1-2; abundance: .; v_gene: TRBV5-1; d_gene: TRBD1; CDR3aa: CASSPSGTGVGGYTF; CDR3nt: TGCGCCAGCAGCCCATCCGGGACAGGGGTGGGAGGCTACACCTTC
j_gene: TRBJ1-1; abundance: .; v_gene: TRBV29-1; d_gene: TRBD1; CDR3aa: CSVDESKTGIEGAFF; CDR3nt: TGCAGCGTTGATGAGAGCAAGACAGGGATAGAGGGAGCTTTCTTT
j_gene: TRBJ2-5; abundance: .; v_gene: TRBV7-8; d_gene: .; CDR3aa: CASSLPRWGGETQYF; CDR3nt: TGTGCCAGCAGCCTCCCCCGATGGGGAGGAGAGACCCAGTACTTC
j_gene: TRBJ2-5; abundance: .; v_gene: TRBV6-4; d_gene: TRBD2; CDR3aa: CASSRLAGAQETQYF; CDR3nt: TGTGCCAGCAGCCGACTAGCGGGGGCCCAAGAGACCCAGTACTTC
j_gene: TRBJ2-1; abundance: .; v_gene: TRBV5-1; d_gene: TRBD2; CDR3aa: CASSSVRGLAGGPSNEQFF; CDR3nt: TGCGCCAGCAGCTCTGTAAGAGGACTAGCGGGGGGGCCCTCCAATGAGCAGTTCTTC
j_gene: TRBJ1-4; abundance: once; v_gene: TRBV27; d_gene: .; CDR3aa: CASSFSQTLTHEKLFF; CDR3nt: TGTGCCAGCAGTTTCTCCCAGACACTGACACATGAAAAACTGTTTTTT
j_gene: TRBJ1-1; abundance: .; v_gene: TRBV5-8; d_gene: .; CDR3aa: CASSSYRRSGTEAFF; CDR3nt: TGTGCCAGCAGCTCGTACAGGCGATCGGGCACTGAAGCTTTCTTT
j_gene: TRBJ1-2; abundance: .; v_gene: TRBV6-5; d_gene: .; CDR3aa: CASSAARANYGYTF; CDR3nt: TGTGCCAGCAGCGCTGCCAGGGCTAACTATGGCTACACCTTC
j_gene: TRBJ1-5; abundance: few; v_gene: TRBV2; d_gene: TRBD1; CDR3aa: CASSEEGADNQPQHF; CDR3nt: TGTGCCAGCAGTGAAGAGGGGGCGGATAATCAGCCCCAGCATTTT
j_gene: TRBJ1-2; abundance: .; v_gene: TRBV7-9; d_gene: TRBD1; CDR3aa: CASSLYRQGKNYGYTF; CDR3nt: TGTGCCAGCAGCTTATATCGACAGGGTAAGAACTATGGCTACACCTTC
j_gene: TRBJ2-3; abundance: .; v_gene: TRBV9; d_gene: .; CDR3aa: CASSVAGYTDTQYF; CDR3nt: TGTGCCAGCAGCGTAGCAGGGTACACAGATACGCAGTATTTT
j_gene: TRBJ1-1; abundance: .; v_gene: TRBV7-2; d_gene: TRBD1; CDR3aa: CASSYNRGMNTEAFF; CDR3nt: TGTGCCAGCAGCTATAACAGGGGAATGAACACTGAAGCTTTCTTT
j_gene: TRBJ2-7; abundance: .; v_gene: TRBV4-1; d_gene: TRBD2; CDR3aa: CASSQPGLAGESSYEQYF; CDR3nt: TGCGCCAGCAGCCAGCCGGGACTAGCGGGGGAGAGCTCCTACGAGCAGTACTTC
j_gene: TRBJ1-2; abundance: .; v_gene: TRBV20-1; d_gene: .; CDR3aa: CSASPWGGYTF; CDR3nt: TGCAGTGCTTCTCCCTGGGGCGGCTACACCTTC
j_gene: TRBJ1-1; abundance: .; v_gene: TRBV11-2; d_gene: .; CDR3aa: CASRPLRGKTEAFF; CDR3nt: TGTGCCAGCCGGCCCCTCAGGGGCAAAACTGAAGCTTTCTTT
j_gene: TRBJ1-1; abundance: .; v_gene: TRBV5-1; d_gene: .; CDR3aa: CASSFNRVRENTEAFF; CDR3nt: TGCGCCAGCAGCTTTAACAGGGTTAGGGAGAACACTGAAGCTTTCTTT
j_gene: TRBJ1-3; abundance: .; v_gene: TRBV5-6; d_gene: .; CDR3aa: CASSFWESGNTIYF; CDR3nt: TGTGCCAGCAGCTTTTGGGAGTCTGGAAACACCATATATTTT
j_gene: TRBJ1-1; abundance: .; v_gene: TRBV27; d_gene: .; CDR3aa: CASSLEGENTEAFF; CDR3nt: TGTGCCAGCAGTTTAGAGGGGGAGAACACTGAAGCTTTCTTT
j_gene: TRBJ2-3; abundance: .; v_gene: TRBV6-1; d_gene: TRBD2; CDR3aa: CASSEAETSGSDTQYF; CDR3nt: TGTGCCAGCAGTGAAGCCGAGACTAGCGGATCAGATACGCAGTATTTT
j_gene: TRBJ1-1; abundance: .; v_gene: TRBV29-1; d_gene: .; CDR3aa: CSIKGVGTTEAFF; CDR3nt: TGCAGCATAAAGGGGGTCGGGACCACTGAAGCTTTCTTT
j_gene: TRBJ1-5; abundance: .; v_gene: TRBV7-8; d_gene: .; CDR3aa: CASSSIGTLSDSNQPQHF; CDR3nt: TGTGCCAGCAGCTCAATAGGGACATTATCTGATAGCAATCAGCCCCAGCATTTT
j_gene: TRBJ1-1; abundance: .; v_gene: TRBV5-1; d_gene: .; CDR3aa: CASSLEWANTEAFF; CDR3nt: TGCGCCAGCAGCTTAGAGTGGGCCAACACTGAAGCTTTCTTT
j_gene: TRBJ1-2; abundance: .; v_gene: TRBV29-1; d_gene: .; CDR3aa: CSVRGGGGRTNYGYTF; CDR3nt: TGCAGCGTTAGAGGGGGAGGGGGACGAACTAACTATGGCTACACCTTC
j_gene: TRBJ1-6; abundance: .; v_gene: TRBV5-4; d_gene: TRBD1; CDR3aa: CASSPGTAISPLHF; CDR3nt: TGTGCCAGCAGCCCCGGGACAGCAATTTCACCCCTCCACTTT
j_gene: TRBJ2-7; abundance: .; v_gene: TRBV14; d_gene: .; CDR3aa: CASSQGAYDSSYEQYF; CDR3nt: TGTGCCAGCAGCCAAGGGGCTTATGATAGCTCCTACGAGCAGTACTTC
j_gene: TRBJ1-2; abundance: few; v_gene: TRBV5-1; d_gene: TRBD1; CDR3aa: CASSLHTTGGYGYTF; CDR3nt: TGCGCCAGCAGCCTCCACACCACAGGGGGCTATGGCTACACCTTC
j_gene: TRBJ1-4; abundance: once; v_gene: TRBV6-5; d_gene: .; CDR3aa: CASRLSTGNEKLFF; CDR3nt: TGTGCCAGCAGACTATCGACAGGAAATGAAAAACTGTTTTTT
j_gene: TRBJ2-7; abundance: .; v_gene: TRBV7-2; d_gene: .; CDR3aa: CASSLVWDKNYEQYF; CDR3nt: TGTGCCAGCAGCTTAGTATGGGACAAAAACTACGAGCAGTACTTC
j_gene: TRBJ2-5; abundance: .; v_gene: TRBV6-5; d_gene: TRBD1; CDR3aa: CASSSTGGSETQYF; CDR3nt: TGTGCCAGCAGCTCCACAGGGGGCTCGGAGACCCAGTACTTC
j_gene: TRBJ1-1; abundance: .; v_gene: TRBV3-1/TRBV3-2; d_gene: .; CDR3aa: CASSLGDILNTEAFF; CDR3nt: TGTGCCAGCAGCCTAGGGGATATTCTGAACACTGAAGCTTTCTTT
j_gene: TRBJ2-2; abundance: .; v_gene: TRBV7-3; d_gene: TRBD2; CDR3aa: CASSGGLAMNTGELFF; CDR3nt: TGTGCCAGCAGCGGCGGACTAGCGATGAACACCGGGGAGCTGTTTTTT
j_gene: TRBJ2-2; abundance: .; v_gene: TRBV6-1; d_gene: .; CDR3aa: CASSEAGQRAGELFF; CDR3nt: TGTGCCAGCAGTGAAGCCGGCCAGCGAGCAGGGGAGCTGTTTTTT
j_gene: TRBJ1-1; abundance: once; v_gene: TRBV10-3; d_gene: TRBD1; CDR3aa: CAIRDRTDYEAFF; CDR3nt: TGTGCCATCAGGGACAGGACAGACTATGAAGCTTTCTTT
j_gene: TRBJ1-5; abundance: few; v_gene: TRBV3-1/TRBV3-2; d_gene: TRBD1; CDR3aa: CASSPGQGAILQPQHF; CDR3nt: TGTGCCAGCAGCCCAGGACAGGGGGCAATTCTTCAGCCCCAGCATTTT
j_gene: TRBJ2-1; abundance: once; v_gene: TRBV11-3; d_gene: .; CDR3aa: CASSSFGGEQFF; CDR3nt: TGTGCCAGCAGCTCGTTTGGGGGCGAGCAGTTCTTC
j_gene: TRBJ1-5; abundance: .; v_gene: TRBV19; d_gene: .; CDR3aa: CASLGGRGQPQHF; CDR3nt: TGTGCCAGCCTCGGGGGGCGCGGTCAGCCCCAGCATTTT
j_gene: TRBJ1-2; abundance: .; v_gene: TRBV30; d_gene: TRBD1; CDR3aa: CAWGDRVKDYGYTF; CDR3nt: TGTGCCTGGGGAGACAGGGTTAAGGACTATGGCTACACCTTC
j_gene: TRBJ2-1; abundance: .; v_gene: TRBV6-5; d_gene: TRBD1; CDR3aa: CASSFRQGTDNEQFF; CDR3nt: TGTGCCAGCAGTTTCCGACAGGGTACGGACAATGAGCAGTTCTTC
j_gene: TRBJ1-5; abundance: .; v_gene: TRBV18; d_gene: .; CDR3aa: CASSPQSNQPQHF; CDR3nt: TGTGCCAGCTCACCTCAAAGCAATCAGCCCCAGCATTTT